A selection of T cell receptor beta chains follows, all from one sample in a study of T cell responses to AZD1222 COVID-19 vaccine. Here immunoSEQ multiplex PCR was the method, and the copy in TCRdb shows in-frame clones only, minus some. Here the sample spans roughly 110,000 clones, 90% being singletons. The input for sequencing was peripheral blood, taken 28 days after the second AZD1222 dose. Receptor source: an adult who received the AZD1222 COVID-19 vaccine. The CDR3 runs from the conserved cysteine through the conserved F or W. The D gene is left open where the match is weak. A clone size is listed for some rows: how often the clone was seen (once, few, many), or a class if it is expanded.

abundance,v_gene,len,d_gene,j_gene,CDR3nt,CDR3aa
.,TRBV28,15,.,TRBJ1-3,TGTGCCAGCAGTTTCGGGAGCACTTATGGAAACACCATATATTTT,CASSFGSTYGNTIYF
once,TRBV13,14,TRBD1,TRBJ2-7,TGTGCCAGCAGCACGGGACAGGGTAGCTACGAGCAGTACTTC,CASSTGQGSYEQYF
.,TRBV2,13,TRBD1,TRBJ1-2,TGTGCCAGCAGCCCAGGGAGGGGGCTTGGCTACACCTTC,CASSPGRGLGYTF
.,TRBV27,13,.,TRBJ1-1,TGTGCCAGCAGTAGGGGAGGATGGACTGAAGCTTTCTTT,CASSRGGWTEAFF
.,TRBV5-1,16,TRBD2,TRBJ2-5,TGCGCCAGCAGCAACGGACTAGCGGGGGGACAAGAGACCCAGTACTTC,CASSNGLAGGQETQYF
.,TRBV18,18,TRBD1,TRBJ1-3,TGTGCCAGCTCACCACTTGGCACAGGGGGCCTCTCTGGAAACACCATATATTTT,CASSPLGTGGLSGNTIYF
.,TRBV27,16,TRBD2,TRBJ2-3,TGTGCCAGCAGTTTAAGGAGCGGGGTATCCACAGATACGCAGTATTTT,CASSLRSGVSTDTQYF
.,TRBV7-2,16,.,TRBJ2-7,TGTGCCAGCAGCTCCTCCCAGGCAGTTCCTACCTACGAGCAGTACTTC,CASSSSQAVPTYEQYF
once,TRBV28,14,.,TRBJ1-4,TGTGCCAGCAGTCCGACAGCCACTAATGAAAAACTGTTTTTT,CASSPTATNEKLFF
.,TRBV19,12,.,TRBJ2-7,TGTGCCAGTAGTACATCAGGGTTCGAGCAGTACTTC,CASSTSGFEQYF
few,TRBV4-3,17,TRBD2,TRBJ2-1,TGCGCCAGCAGCCAAGATTGGTCCAGCGGGGGCCTCAATGAGCAGTTCTTC,CASSQDWSSGGLNEQFF
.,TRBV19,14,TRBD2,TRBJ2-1,TGTGCCAGTAGTATTCAGGGAGGGAGGAATGAGCAGTTCTTC,CASSIQGGRNEQFF
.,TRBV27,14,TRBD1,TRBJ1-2,TGTGCCAGCAGTTCCCAGGGGGAAATTTATGGCTACACCTTC,CASSSQGEIYGYTF
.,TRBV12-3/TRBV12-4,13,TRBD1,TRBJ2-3,TGTGCCAGCAGCCAACAGGGGTCAGATACGCAGTATTTT,CASSQQGSDTQYF
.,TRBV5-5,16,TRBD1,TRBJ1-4,TGTGCCAGCAGCTTGGGAGCTCAGGGGGCGCAAGAAAAACTGTTTTTT,CASSLGAQGAQEKLFF
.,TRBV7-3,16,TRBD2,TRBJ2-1,TGTGCCAGCAGCCCTCGGGGCGGGGGGGCCCACAATGAGCAGTTCTTC,CASSPRGGGAHNEQFF
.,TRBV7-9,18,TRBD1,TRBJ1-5,TGTGCCAGCAGCTTGGCTCGGGCTCGGGACAGAAGCAATCAGCCCCAGCATTTT,CASSLARARDRSNQPQHF
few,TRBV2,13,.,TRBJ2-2,TGTGCCAGATCCAGGGAGAACACCGGGGAGCTGTTTTTT,CARSRENTGELFF
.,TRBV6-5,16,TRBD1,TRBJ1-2,TGTGCCAGCAGTTACGGGACAGCGCGCAACCACTATGGCTACACCTTC,CASSYGTARNHYGYTF
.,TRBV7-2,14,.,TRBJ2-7,TGTGCCAGCAGCTTAGAACGGGGGTCCTACGAGCAGTACTTC,CASSLERGSYEQYF
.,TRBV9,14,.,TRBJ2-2,TGTGCCAGCAGCGTAGAGGGGAACACCGGGGAGCTGTTTTTT,CASSVEGNTGELFF
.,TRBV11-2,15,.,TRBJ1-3,TGTGCCAGCAGCCCACAGGGCTACTCTGGAAACACCATATATTTT,CASSPQGYSGNTIYF
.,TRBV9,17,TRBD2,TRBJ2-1,TGTGCCAGCAGCCCCGGGACTAGCGGGGGGCCGTACAATGAGCAGTTCTTC,CASSPGTSGGPYNEQFF
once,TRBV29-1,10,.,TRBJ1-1,TGCCTCGTGGGGGATTCTGAAGCTTTCTTT,CLVGDSEAFF
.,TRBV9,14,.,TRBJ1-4,TGTGCCAGCAGCGTAGGCGCGACTAATGAAAAACTGTTTTTT,CASSVGATNEKLFF
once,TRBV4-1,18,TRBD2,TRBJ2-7,TGCGCCAGCAGCCAAGATCTCTCGACTAGCGGGTACACCTACGAGCAGTACTTC,CASSQDLSTSGYTYEQYF
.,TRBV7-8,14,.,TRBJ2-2,TGTGCCAGCAGCTTAAACCGAAACACCGGGGAGCTGTTTTTT,CASSLNRNTGELFF
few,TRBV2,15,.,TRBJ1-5,TGTGCCAGCAGTGAAAGTCTGTTGGGTAATCAGCCCCAGCATTTT,CASSESLLGNQPQHF
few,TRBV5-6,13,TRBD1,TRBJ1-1,TGTGCCAGCAGCCCCGGACAGGGTCTTGAAGCTTTCTTT,CASSPGQGLEAFF
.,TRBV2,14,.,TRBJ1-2,TGTGCCAGCTCACAAACCCCGGATGTTTATGGCTACACCTTC,CASSQTPDVYGYTF
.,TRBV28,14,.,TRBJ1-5,TGTGCCAGCAGTTCTGGGGGCGGCAATCAGCCCCAGCATTTT,CASSSGGGNQPQHF
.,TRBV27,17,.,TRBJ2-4,TGTGCCAGCAGTTTATGGTGGCCGGTGGGACCCAAAAACATTCAGTACTTC,CASSLWWPVGPKNIQYF
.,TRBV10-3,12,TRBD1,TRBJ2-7,TGTGCCATCAGGGGACAGAACTACGAGCAGTACTTC,CAIRGQNYEQYF
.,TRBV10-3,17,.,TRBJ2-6,TGTGCCATCAATAATGGGGGGATTCAGTCTGGGGCCAACGTCCTGACTTTC,CAINNGGIQSGANVLTF
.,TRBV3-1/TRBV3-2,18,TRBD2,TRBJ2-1,TGTGCCAGCAGCCAGTCTTTCTCCGGGACTAGCGGCTACAATGAGCAGTTCTTC,CASSQSFSGTSGYNEQFF
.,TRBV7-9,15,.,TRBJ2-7,TGTGCCAGCAGCTTAGAGGGGACTCTCGCCTACGAGCAGTACTTC,CASSLEGTLAYEQYF
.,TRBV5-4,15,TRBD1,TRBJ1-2,TGTGCCAGCAGCTTGGGGGACAGAAAATTCTATGGCTACACCTTC,CASSLGDRKFYGYTF
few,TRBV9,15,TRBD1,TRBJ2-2,TGTGCCAGCAGCGGGACAGGGGGGTTTGTCGGGGAGCTGTTTTTT,CASSGTGGFVGELFF
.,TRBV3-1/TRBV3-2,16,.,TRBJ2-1,TGTGCCAGCAGCCCCCTAGAGAAAGGGGTGGTCGGGGAGCAGTTCTTC,CASSPLEKGVVGEQFF
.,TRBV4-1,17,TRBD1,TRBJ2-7,TGCGCCAGCAGCCCATCAGGGACAGGGGGGATCCCCTACGAGCAGTACTTC,CASSPSGTGGIPYEQYF
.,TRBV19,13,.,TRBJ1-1,TGTGCCTGTATCGGGGTAAGGAACACTGAAGCTTTCTTT,CACIGVRNTEAFF
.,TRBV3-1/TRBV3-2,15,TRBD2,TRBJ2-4,TGTGCCAGCAGCCAAGGCGCGGGGGGGAAAAACATTCAGTACTTC,CASSQGAGGKNIQYF
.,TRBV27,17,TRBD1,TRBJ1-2,TGTGCCAGCAGTAAACCTCCGGGACAGGGGGCGTTAGGTGGCTACACCTTC,CASSKPPGQGALGGYTF
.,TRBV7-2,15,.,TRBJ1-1,TGTGCCAGCGGAGAACAGGGTTTCGGGAACACTGAAGCTTTCTTT,CASGEQGFGNTEAFF
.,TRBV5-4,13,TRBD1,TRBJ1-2,TGTGCCAGCAGCTATACAGGGGCCTATGGCTACACCTTC,CASSYTGAYGYTF
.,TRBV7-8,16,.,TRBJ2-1,TGTGCCAGCAGCTTAGAGGGATCCTACTCGTACAATGAGCAGTTCTTC,CASSLEGSYSYNEQFF